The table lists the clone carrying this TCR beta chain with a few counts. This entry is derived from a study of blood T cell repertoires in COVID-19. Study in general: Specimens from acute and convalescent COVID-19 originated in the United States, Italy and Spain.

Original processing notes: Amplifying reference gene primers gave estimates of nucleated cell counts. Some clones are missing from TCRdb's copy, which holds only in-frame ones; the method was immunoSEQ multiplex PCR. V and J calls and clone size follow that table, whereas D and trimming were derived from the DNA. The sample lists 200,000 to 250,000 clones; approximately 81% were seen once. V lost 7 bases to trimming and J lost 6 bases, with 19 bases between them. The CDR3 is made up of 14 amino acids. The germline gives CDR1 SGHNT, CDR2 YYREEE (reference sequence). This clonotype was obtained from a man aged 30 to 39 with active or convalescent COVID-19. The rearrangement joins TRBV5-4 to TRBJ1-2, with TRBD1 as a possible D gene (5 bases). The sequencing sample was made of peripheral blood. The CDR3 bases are TGTGCCAGCGGGTCCGGGGGGACGATGAATGGCTACACCTTC. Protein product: CASGSGGTMNGYTF.